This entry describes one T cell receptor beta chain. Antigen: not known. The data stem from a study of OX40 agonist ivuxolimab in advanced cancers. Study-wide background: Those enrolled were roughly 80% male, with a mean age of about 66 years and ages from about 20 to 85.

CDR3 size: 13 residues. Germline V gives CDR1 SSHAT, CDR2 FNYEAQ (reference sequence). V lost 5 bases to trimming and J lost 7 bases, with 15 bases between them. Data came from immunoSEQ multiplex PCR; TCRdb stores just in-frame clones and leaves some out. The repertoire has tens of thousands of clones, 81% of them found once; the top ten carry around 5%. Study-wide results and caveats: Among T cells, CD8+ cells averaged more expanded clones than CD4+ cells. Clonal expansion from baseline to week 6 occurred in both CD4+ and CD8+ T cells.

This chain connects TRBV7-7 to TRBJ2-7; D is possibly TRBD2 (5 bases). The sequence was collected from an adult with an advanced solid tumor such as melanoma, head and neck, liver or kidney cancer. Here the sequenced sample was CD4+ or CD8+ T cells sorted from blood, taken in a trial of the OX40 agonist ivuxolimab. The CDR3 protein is CASSPSGSEEQYF. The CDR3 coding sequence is TGTGCCAGCAGCCCTTCGGGTAGCGAGGAGCAGTACTTC.